This TCR beta chain was obtained from a study of T cells after yellow fever vaccination. Study-wide results and limits: Weaker overall, the secondary response nonetheless peaked faster (day 5 versus 15). Abundant bulk-population clonotypes could contaminate the FACS-sorted repertoires.

Trimming removed 1 base at V and 8 bases at J, with 13 bases between. The V gene's germline CDR1 is SGHRS and CDR2 YFSETQ. This CDR3 comprises 14 residues. The sample holds a few counts of this clonotype. Its cognate antigen is unknown. TCRdb re-called the 5' RACE reads through MiXCR, storing one row per CDR3 protein. The table records about 160,000 distinct CDR3 sequences, less than 9% of them present only once. The source was CD4+ T cells sorted from PBMCs, collected around 5 days after the first yellow fever vaccination. This receptor was obtained from a man between 18 and 29 years old who received the YFV17D yellow fever vaccine. The chain combines TRBV5-1 with TRBJ2-4; possible D gene TRBD1, 6 bases. CDR3 nucleotides: TGCGCCAGCAGCTTGAGGACAGAAATGCACATTCAGTACTTC. This translates into CASSLRTEMHIQYF.